What follows are 9 T cell receptor beta chains derived from one specimen sequenced in a study of spatial heterogeneity in lung cancer. Time point here: sample taken at primary tumor resection. TCRdb re-derived calls from the 5' RACE reads in MiXCR, one entry per CDR3 protein. The sample comprises about 670 distinct CDR3 sequences, under 25% of which are singletons, and about a sixth rests with the top ten. This specimen consisted of normal lung tissue next to the tumor, obtained at surgery. The receptor set was obtained from a male donor with early-stage non-small cell lung cancer.

This clonotype was seen more than once but under ten times. In a library made to pick up alpha chains, this beta chain is a stray read with a size that means little. This chain links TRBV27 with TRBJ2-1, with 7 bases that match TRBD1. Losses at the gene ends were 6 bases for V and 10 bases for J; bases not matched to a gene: 12. Germline values: CDR1 MNHEY, CDR2 SMNVEV (reference sequence). The CDR3 spans 14 residues. The CDR3 DNA reads TGTGCCAGCAGACCGGGACAGTTAACAAGGGAGCAGTTCTTC. Amino acids: CASRPGQLTREQFF.

This clonotype has only a few counts. Found in a library prepared for alpha chains, this beta chain is an off-target read, and its abundance has little meaning. The genes are TRBV7-8 and TRBJ2-5, with TRBD1 identical over 8 bases. This CDR3 region has 16 residues. Trimming removed 4 bases from V and 5 bases from J; junction bases left unmatched: 12. The V gene's germline CDR1 is SGHVS and CDR2 FQNEAQ. This CDR3 is CASSSKVQGAGETQYF. Here the CDR3 DNA reads TGTGCCAGCAGCTCCAAGGTCCAGGGGGCTGGGGAGACCCAGTACTTC.

This clonotype is hyperexpanded in the sample. For a library built for alpha chains, this beta chain is a stray read; little rests on its size. The V and J genes are TRBV7-9 and TRBJ2-1, with 14 bases lining up with TRBD2. Germline CDR1 reads SEHNR; CDR2 reads FQNEAQ (reference sequence). The CDR3 consists of 16 residues. V gave up 4 bases and J gave up 13 bases; unmatched junction bases: 12. CDR3 amino acids: CASSSPGLAGGRRQFF. Here the CDR3 DNA reads TGTGCCAGCAGCTCGCCTGGACTAGCGGGGGGCCGTAGACAGTTCTTC.

Relative to its sample, this clonotype is large. This beta chain slipped into a library made for alpha chains as a stray read, so its size is not meaningful. The chain carries TRBV2 and TRBJ2-5; D unclear. V shed 6 bases and J shed 1 base, with 6 bases lying between them. From germline, CDR1 is SNHLY and CDR2 FYNNEI. CDR3 length: 12 residues. CDR3 DNA sequence: TGTGCCAGCAGGGCCTTCCAAGAGACCCAGTACTTC. Translation gives CASRAFQETQYF.

In its sample, this clonotype is large. For a library built for alpha chains, this beta chain is a stray read; little rests on its size. J is TRBJ2-5 and V is TRBV12-3 or TRBV12-4; 12 nucleotides align to TRBD2. The CDR3 spans 17 residues. V lost 7 bases and J lost 3; bases outside the gene matches: 12. CDR3 sequence reads: CASTHNPSGGDKETQYF. The CDR3 DNA follows: TGTGCCAGCACCCATAATCCTAGCGGGGGGGATAAAGAGACCCAGTACTTC.

Note on this clonotype: A library made for alpha chains picked up this beta chain off target, so its size means little. The J gene is TRBJ2-1, the V gene TRBV20-1; D tentatively reads TRBD1 or TRBD2 (5 bases each). Germline V lookup: CDR1 DFQATT, CDR2 SNEGSKA (reference sequence). Trimming shortened V by 5 bases and J by 7 bases, and 15 bases separated the two germline ends. The CDR3 covers 13 residues. CDR3 in DNA: TGCAGTGCTGACTACCGGGGCAGAAATGAGCAGTTCTTC. Protein: CSADYRGRNEQFF.

Judged by abundance, this clonotype is large. This beta chain lies outside the target of a library built for alpha chains; its clone size means little. The chain is built from TRBV3-1 and TRBJ2-1, with 12 bases lining up with TRBD2. CDR1 and CDR2 from the germline V gene are LGHDT and YNNKEL (reference sequence). This CDR3 spans 17 amino acids. J lost 4 bases, V lost 4 bases, and 8 bases had no gene match. CDR3 loop: CASSPMTSGGPYNEQFF. CDR3 nucleotides: TGTGCCAGCAGCCCGATGACTAGCGGGGGACCTTACAATGAGCAGTTCTTC.

Worth noting for this clonotype: This beta chain is an off-target read within a library intended for alpha chains, so its frequency means little. The CDR3 sequence: CASSLLAGGTPNEQFF. The CDR3 coding sequence is TGTGCCAGCAGTTTACTAGCGGGAGGGACTCCCAATGAGCAGTTCTTC. The chain is built from TRBV28 and TRBJ2-1, with 12 bases identical to TRBD2. The CDR3 runs to 16 residues. CDR1 MDHEN and CDR2 SYDVKM come from the germline V gene. V shed 2 bases and J 6 bases; nucleotides not matched to a gene: 5.

This clonotype was found a few times. Being off target in a library aimed at alpha chains, this beta chain has a size of little meaning. This chain links TRBV28 with TRBJ2-3; tentative D call: TRBD2 (7 bases). Trimming took off 6 bases at V and 4 bases at J, with 17 bases between the two ends. The CDR3 covers 15 residues. Germline CDR1 and CDR2: MDHEN and SYDVKM. The CDR3 sequence: CASSSAGAFADTQYF. The CDR3 bases are TGTGCCAGCAGCTCGGCGGGGGCGTTCGCAGATACGCAGTATTTT.